The rows below give T cell receptor beta chains drawn from one sample of a study of blood T cells in healthy people across ages. From the 5' RACE reads, TCRdb called clonotypes with MiXCR, one entry per CDR3 protein. The sample shows over 600,000 distinct CDR3 sequences, approximately 40% of them seen only once. The sequenced sample consisted of blood. These receptors were obtained from a man older than 75 in good health. Each CDR3 is given with its conserved first and last residue. A D gene is named only where the DNA matches it firmly. The listing skips clone size in some rows; elsewhere it reads once, few, many or a size class.

len: 15
v_gene: TRBV20-1
d_gene: .
j_gene: TRBJ1-3
abundance: .
CDR3nt: TGCAGTGCTAGATCCCCCATACTATCTAGGGACACCATATATTTT
CDR3aa: CSARSPILSRDTIYF

len: 14
v_gene: TRBV6-2/TRBV6-3
d_gene: .
j_gene: TRBJ2-1
abundance: .
CDR3nt: TGTGCCAGCAGGACAAGAAGGGGGACCTACGAGCAGTTCTTC
CDR3aa: CASRTRRGTYEQFF

len: 17
v_gene: TRBV7-2
d_gene: .
j_gene: TRBJ2-1
abundance: .
CDR3nt: TGTGCCAGCAGCAAACGAGCCCGGGACGGGGTCTACAATGAGCAGTTCTTC
CDR3aa: CASSKRARDGVYNEQFF

len: 15
v_gene: TRBV12-3/TRBV12-4
d_gene: .
j_gene: TRBJ1-3
abundance: few
CDR3nt: TGTGCCAGCAGTAGATTGGACGGCTCTGGAAACACCATATATTTT
CDR3aa: CASSRLDGSGNTIYF

len: 17
v_gene: TRBV9
d_gene: .
j_gene: TRBJ2-5
abundance: few
CDR3nt: TGTGCCAGCAGCCCCCCCATTGAGGACTATCAACAAGAGACCCAGTACTTC
CDR3aa: CASSPPIEDYQQETQYF

len: 11
v_gene: TRBV20-1
d_gene: .
j_gene: TRBJ2-5
abundance: once
CDR3nt: TGCAGTGCTAGAGTCGCCAATGAGCAGTACTTC
CDR3aa: CSARVANEQYF

len: 13
v_gene: TRBV7-2
d_gene: TRBD1
j_gene: TRBJ2-7
abundance: .
CDR3nt: TGTGCCAGCAGCTGGGACAGGGGGCAAGAGCAGTACTTC
CDR3aa: CASSWDRGQEQYF

len: 16
v_gene: TRBV11-2
d_gene: TRBD1
j_gene: TRBJ2-1
abundance: .
CDR3nt: TGTGCCAGCAGCTCTCGGGACAGGGGATTTAGGAATGAGCAGTTCTTC
CDR3aa: CASSSRDRGFRNEQFF

len: 14
v_gene: TRBV20-1
d_gene: TRBD1
j_gene: TRBJ1-2
abundance: few
CDR3nt: TGCAGTGCTAGAGGGACAAACAGGGGATATGGCTACACCTTC
CDR3aa: CSARGTNRGYGYTF

len: 12
v_gene: TRBV10-3
d_gene: .
j_gene: TRBJ2-1
abundance: .
CDR3nt: TGTGCCATCAGTGGTGGGGGTAATGAGCAGTTCTTC
CDR3aa: CAISGGGNEQFF

len: 17
v_gene: TRBV6-6
d_gene: .
j_gene: TRBJ1-5
abundance: few
CDR3nt: TGTGCCAGCAGCATACTAGGGTCAGGGGACTGGAATCAGCCCCAGCATTTT
CDR3aa: CASSILGSGDWNQPQHF

len: 13
v_gene: TRBV28
d_gene: TRBD2
j_gene: TRBJ2-1
abundance: .
CDR3nt: TGTGCCAGCAGACTAGCGGGAGCGGATGAGCAGTTCTTC
CDR3aa: CASRLAGADEQFF

len: 15
v_gene: TRBV30
d_gene: .
j_gene: TRBJ2-3
abundance: .
CDR3nt: TGTGCCTGGAGTAGGGTAGCCCAAAGCACAGATACGCAGTATTTT
CDR3aa: CAWSRVAQSTDTQYF

len: 15
v_gene: TRBV6-6
d_gene: TRBD1
j_gene: TRBJ2-7
abundance: few
CDR3nt: TGTGCCAGCAGTTACCTAGAGGGGGCGGCCTACGAGCAGTACTTC
CDR3aa: CASSYLEGAAYEQYF

len: 12
v_gene: TRBV10-3
d_gene: .
j_gene: TRBJ1-2
abundance: .
CDR3nt: TGCGCCATCAGTGGCCAGGGCTATGGCTACACCTTC
CDR3aa: CAISGQGYGYTF

len: 16
v_gene: TRBV9
d_gene: .
j_gene: TRBJ1-5
abundance: .
CDR3nt: TGTGCCAGCAGCGTAGGGGAGGGTTTGAGCAATCAGCCCCAGCATTTT
CDR3aa: CASSVGEGLSNQPQHF

len: 14
v_gene: TRBV19
d_gene: TRBD1
j_gene: TRBJ2-1
abundance: .
CDR3nt: TGTGCCAGTAGTCTCTCAAACAGGGGAAATGAGCAGTTCTTC
CDR3aa: CASSLSNRGNEQFF

len: 16
v_gene: TRBV5-6
d_gene: TRBD2
j_gene: TRBJ2-7
abundance: .
CDR3nt: TGTGCCAGCCGGGAACTAGCGGGAGGTAAGGGGTACGAGCAGTACTTC
CDR3aa: CASRELAGGKGYEQYF

len: 15
v_gene: TRBV9
d_gene: .
j_gene: TRBJ2-5
abundance: .
CDR3nt: TGTGCCAGCAGCGTAGGGGTGGGGTTCCAAGAGACCCAGTACTTC
CDR3aa: CASSVGVGFQETQYF

len: 13
v_gene: TRBV9
d_gene: .
j_gene: TRBJ2-7
abundance: many
CDR3nt: TGTGCCAGCAGCGTTACCGGGGGCAACGAGCAGTACTTC
CDR3aa: CASSVTGGNEQYF

len: 15
v_gene: TRBV4-1
d_gene: TRBD2
j_gene: TRBJ2-3
abundance: many
CDR3nt: TGCGCCAGCAGCCAAGATGGGGGGGACACAGATACGCAGTATTTT
CDR3aa: CASSQDGGDTDTQYF

len: 14
v_gene: TRBV7-3
d_gene: .
j_gene: TRBJ2-1
abundance: .
CDR3nt: TGTGCCAGCGGAGGAGGTGGCCCTAGAAATGAGCAGTTCTTC
CDR3aa: CASGGGGPRNEQFF

len: 15
v_gene: TRBV7-2
d_gene: TRBD2
j_gene: TRBJ2-7
abundance: many
CDR3nt: TGTGCCAGCAGCTTACAGTCCGCGGCGGGAGGGGAGCAGTACTTC
CDR3aa: CASSLQSAAGGEQYF

len: 16
v_gene: TRBV7-2
d_gene: .
j_gene: TRBJ2-6
abundance: .
CDR3nt: TGTGCCAGCAGCGGCACCGGGAGACATGGGGCCAACGTCCTGACTTTC
CDR3aa: CASSGTGRHGANVLTF

len: 15
v_gene: TRBV6-5
d_gene: .
j_gene: TRBJ2-5
abundance: once
CDR3nt: TGTGCCAGCAGTTACGGCTTAACCGGGCAAGAGACCCAGTACTTC
CDR3aa: CASSYGLTGQETQYF

len: 14
v_gene: TRBV20-1
d_gene: .
j_gene: TRBJ2-5
abundance: .
CDR3nt: TGCAGTGCTAGAGATGGTCAGAAGTGGGAGACCCAGTACTTC
CDR3aa: CSARDGQKWETQYF

len: 14
v_gene: TRBV5-1
d_gene: .
j_gene: TRBJ2-1
abundance: few
CDR3nt: TGCGCCAGCAGCTTAGGAGCGGAGTACAATGAGCAGTTCTTC
CDR3aa: CASSLGAEYNEQFF

len: 15
v_gene: TRBV9
d_gene: .
j_gene: TRBJ1-4
abundance: few
CDR3nt: TGTGCCAGCAGCCCCTACGGCAGAACTAATGAAAAACTGTTTTTT
CDR3aa: CASSPYGRTNEKLFF

len: 15
v_gene: TRBV20-1
d_gene: TRBD1
j_gene: TRBJ1-4
abundance: .
CDR3nt: TGCAGTGCAATCAGCTGGGGACAGATCAATGAAAAACTGTTTTTT
CDR3aa: CSAISWGQINEKLFF

len: 15
v_gene: TRBV10-3
d_gene: .
j_gene: TRBJ2-7
abundance: .
CDR3nt: TGTGCCATCAGTGAGCCCCGGGCCTTGTCCTACGAGCAGTACTTC
CDR3aa: CAISEPRALSYEQYF

len: 16
v_gene: TRBV9
d_gene: .
j_gene: TRBJ2-2
abundance: .
CDR3nt: TGTGCCAGCAGCGTAGTGGGGGAGACAGTCACCGGGGAGCTGTTTTTT
CDR3aa: CASSVVGETVTGELFF

len: 15
v_gene: TRBV5-1
d_gene: .
j_gene: TRBJ1-1
abundance: .
CDR3nt: TGCGCCAGCAGCTTGGCCAATGGACTAAACACTGAAGCTTTCTTT
CDR3aa: CASSLANGLNTEAFF

len: 16
v_gene: TRBV10-2
d_gene: TRBD2
j_gene: TRBJ2-5
abundance: .
CDR3nt: TGCGCCAGCAGTGAGTCTGCGGGGGGAGGGCAAGAGACCCAGTACTTC
CDR3aa: CASSESAGGGQETQYF

len: 15
v_gene: TRBV7-2
d_gene: .
j_gene: TRBJ2-7
abundance: few
CDR3nt: TGTGCCAGCAGCTTAGCGCCAGGGGATACGTACGAGCAGTACTTC
CDR3aa: CASSLAPGDTYEQYF

len: 15
v_gene: TRBV6-5
d_gene: .
j_gene: TRBJ2-7
abundance: .
CDR3nt: TGTGCCAGCAGTTTGGGGACACCAGGTTCCTACGAGCAGTACTTC
CDR3aa: CASSLGTPGSYEQYF

len: 15
v_gene: TRBV7-8
d_gene: TRBD1
j_gene: TRBJ2-5
abundance: few
CDR3nt: TGTGCCAGCAGCACTCGGGACAGGGAATCAGAGACCCAGTACTTC
CDR3aa: CASSTRDRESETQYF

len: 14
v_gene: TRBV24-1
d_gene: .
j_gene: TRBJ2-7
abundance: .
CDR3nt: TGTGCCACCAGTGATAGGGACGAATCCTACGAGCAGTACTTC
CDR3aa: CATSDRDESYEQYF

len: 17
v_gene: TRBV4-1
d_gene: TRBD2
j_gene: TRBJ2-3
abundance: few
CDR3nt: TGCGCCAGCAGCCCCCAGGTACTAGCGGGAGCCGCAGATACGCAGTATTTT
CDR3aa: CASSPQVLAGAADTQYF

len: 14
v_gene: TRBV7-2
d_gene: TRBD1
j_gene: TRBJ2-3
abundance: many
CDR3nt: TGCGCCAGCAGCCTGGGACAGGGTTCAGATACGCAGTATTTT
CDR3aa: CASSLGQGSDTQYF

len: 15
v_gene: TRBV7-2
d_gene: TRBD1
j_gene: TRBJ2-3
abundance: .
CDR3nt: TGTGCCAGCAGCGTCCAGGGACAGGGATTGGGTACGCAGTATTTT
CDR3aa: CASSVQGQGLGTQYF

len: 17
v_gene: TRBV20-1
d_gene: .
j_gene: TRBJ1-5
abundance: few
CDR3nt: TGCAGTGCTAGAGGGGGGCGTGATCTCGGGAGCAATCAGCCCCAGCATTTT
CDR3aa: CSARGGRDLGSNQPQHF

len: 13
v_gene: TRBV20-1
d_gene: .
j_gene: TRBJ1-6
abundance: .
CDR3nt: TGCGGCAAGACGGGAACCTATAATTCACCCCTCCACTTT
CDR3aa: CGKTGTYNSPLHF

len: 16
v_gene: TRBV4-3
d_gene: TRBD2
j_gene: TRBJ2-3
abundance: .
CDR3nt: TGCGCCAGCAGCCAGAGGGGCGGGGGGGCCAAAGATACGCAGTATTTT
CDR3aa: CASSQRGGGAKDTQYF

len: 15
v_gene: TRBV12-3/TRBV12-4
d_gene: TRBD2
j_gene: TRBJ2-7
abundance: .
CDR3nt: TGTGCCAGCAGTTTAACAGCGGGGCCAGTCTACGAGCAGTACTTC
CDR3aa: CASSLTAGPVYEQYF

len: 12
v_gene: TRBV2
d_gene: TRBD1
j_gene: TRBJ2-7
abundance: once
CDR3nt: TGTGCCAGCAGTGGAACAGGGGGCGCGCAGTACTTC
CDR3aa: CASSGTGGAQYF

len: 15
v_gene: TRBV12-3/TRBV12-4
d_gene: .
j_gene: TRBJ1-2
abundance: few
CDR3nt: TGTGCCAGCGGACCCCATTTTCGGGCAGGGGACGGCTACACCTTC
CDR3aa: CASGPHFRAGDGYTF

len: 14
v_gene: TRBV20-1
d_gene: TRBD2
j_gene: TRBJ2-7
abundance: .
CDR3nt: TGCAGTGCTAGAGACCTAGCGGGACCGGGGGAGCAGTACTTC
CDR3aa: CSARDLAGPGEQYF

len: 16
v_gene: TRBV5-8
d_gene: .
j_gene: TRBJ1-5
abundance: .
CDR3nt: TGTGCCAGCAGCTTGGATGGGGTTCTTAGCAATCAGCCCCAGCATTTT
CDR3aa: CASSLDGVLSNQPQHF

len: 14
v_gene: TRBV14
d_gene: .
j_gene: TRBJ2-3
abundance: .
CDR3nt: TGTGCCAGCAGCCCAGGTGCATCCTTAGATACGCAGTATTTT
CDR3aa: CASSPGASLDTQYF

len: 13
v_gene: TRBV9
d_gene: .
j_gene: TRBJ2-5
abundance: .
CDR3nt: TGTGCCAGCAGCGTAGTTGGCCGGGGGACCCAGTACTTC
CDR3aa: CASSVVGRGTQYF

len: 13
v_gene: TRBV11-1
d_gene: .
j_gene: TRBJ1-4
abundance: .
CDR3nt: TGTGCCAGCAGTAGACAGAGCGAAGAAAAACTGTTTTTT
CDR3aa: CASSRQSEEKLFF

len: 16
v_gene: TRBV15
d_gene: TRBD2
j_gene: TRBJ2-1
abundance: .
CDR3nt: TGTGCCACCAGCAGAGCCTTTAGCGGGAGGGGAAATGAGCAGTTCTTC
CDR3aa: CATSRAFSGRGNEQFF

len: 13
v_gene: TRBV2
d_gene: .
j_gene: TRBJ2-7
abundance: .
CDR3nt: TGTGCCAGCTTGGAGGGATTCTCCTACGAGCAGTACTTC
CDR3aa: CASLEGFSYEQYF

len: 17
v_gene: TRBV5-1
d_gene: TRBD1
j_gene: TRBJ2-3
abundance: .
CDR3nt: TGCGCCAGCAGCTCGAAGCATACAGGGGGCGTAACAGATACGCAGTATTTT
CDR3aa: CASSSKHTGGVTDTQYF

len: 12
v_gene: TRBV10-1
d_gene: .
j_gene: TRBJ2-3
abundance: few
CDR3nt: TGCGCCAGCAGTGAGCCCCCCGGTACGCAGTATTTT
CDR3aa: CASSEPPGTQYF

len: 16
v_gene: TRBV29-1
d_gene: .
j_gene: TRBJ2-1
abundance: .
CDR3nt: TGCAGCGTTGAACCAAGGGGTGGGGACCCTCGGGATGAGCAGTTCTTC
CDR3aa: CSVEPRGGDPRDEQFF

len: 14
v_gene: TRBV2
d_gene: .
j_gene: TRBJ2-6
abundance: few
CDR3nt: TGTGCCAGCAGTGTGACTTCTGGGGCCAACGTCCTGACTTTC
CDR3aa: CASSVTSGANVLTF

len: 18
v_gene: TRBV20-1
d_gene: TRBD2
j_gene: TRBJ2-4
abundance: few
CDR3nt: TGCAGTGCTAGAGACTATAGCGGGAGACCCAAGGTGAAAAACATTCAGTACTTC
CDR3aa: CSARDYSGRPKVKNIQYF